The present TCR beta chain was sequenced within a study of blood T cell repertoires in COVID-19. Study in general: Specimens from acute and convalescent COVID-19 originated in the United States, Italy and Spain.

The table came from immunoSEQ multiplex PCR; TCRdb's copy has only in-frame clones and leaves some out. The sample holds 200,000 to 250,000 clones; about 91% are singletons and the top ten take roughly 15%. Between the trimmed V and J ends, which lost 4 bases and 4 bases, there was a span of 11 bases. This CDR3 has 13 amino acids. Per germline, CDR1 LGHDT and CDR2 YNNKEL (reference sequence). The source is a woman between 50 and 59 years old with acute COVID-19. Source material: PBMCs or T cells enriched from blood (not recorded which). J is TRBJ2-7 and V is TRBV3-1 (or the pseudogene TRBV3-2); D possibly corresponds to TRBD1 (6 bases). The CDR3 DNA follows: TGTGCCAGCAGCCCCCGGACAGAATACGAGCAGTACTTC. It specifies CASSPRTEYEQYF.